This is a list of T cell receptor beta chains from one sample in a study of blood T cells in healthy people across ages. TCRdb recomputed calls from the 5' RACE reads with MiXCR, one row per CDR3 protein. The table lists approximately 670,000 distinct CDR3 sequences, around 41% of them singletons. The material sequenced was blood. Receptor source: a man aged 80 or over in good health. The CDR3 runs from the conserved cysteine through the conserved F or W. A D gene is named only where the DNA matches it firmly. The listing skips clone size in some rows; elsewhere it reads once, few, many or a size class.

CDR3: CASSEWGVSYEQYF
DNA: TGTGCCAGCAGTGAATGGGGGGTCTCCTACGAGCAGTACTTC
D: .
size: few
V: TRBV2
J: TRBJ2-7

CDR3: CASSLEASGGASSDTQYF
DNA: TGTGCCAGCAGCTTAGAGGCTAGCGGGGGGGCATCGTCGGATACGCAGTATTTT
D: TRBD2
size: many
V: TRBV7-2
J: TRBJ2-3

CDR3: CAWAFRGSTDTQYF
DNA: TGTGCCTGGGCGTTCCGGGGGAGCACAGATACGCAGTATTTT
D: .
size: few
V: TRBV30
J: TRBJ2-3

CDR3: CASSLLAGANAGELFF
DNA: TGTGCCAGCAGTTTACTAGCGGGGGCCAACGCCGGGGAGCTGTTTTTT
D: TRBD2
size: .
V: TRBV6-2/TRBV6-3
J: TRBJ2-2

CDR3: CASFPPAGRNYGYTF
DNA: TGTGCCAGTTTTCCCCCGGCGGGCCGTAACTATGGCTACACCTTC
D: .
size: .
V: TRBV7-9
J: TRBJ1-2

CDR3: CASSPGKETVSSGANVLTF
DNA: TGTGCCAGCAGCCCTGGAAAGGAGACCGTCAGCTCTGGGGCCAACGTCCTGACTTTC
D: .
size: .
V: TRBV5-4
J: TRBJ2-6

CDR3: CSGITAGQTLNEQFF
DNA: TGCAGTGGAATAACAGCGGGACAGACTCTAAATGAGCAGTTCTTC
D: .
size: .
V: TRBV20-1
J: TRBJ2-1

CDR3: CAISQSGNGNIQYF
DNA: TGTGCCATCAGTCAGTCTGGGAACGGAAACATTCAGTACTTC
D: .
size: .
V: TRBV10-3
J: TRBJ2-4

CDR3: CASSYSNTRGFNYGYTF
DNA: TGTGCCAGCAGTTACTCGAATACCCGAGGGTTTAACTATGGCTACACCTTC
D: .
size: .
V: TRBV6-5
J: TRBJ1-2

CDR3: CATSGSRDREGQPQHF
DNA: TGTGCCACCAGTGGGTCACGAGACAGGGAGGGACAGCCCCAGCATTTT
D: TRBD1
size: .
V: TRBV24-1
J: TRBJ1-5

CDR3: CASTTSGSFVEQFF
DNA: TGTGCCAGCACAACTAGCGGGAGTTTCGTTGAGCAGTTCTTC
D: TRBD2
size: .
V: TRBV6-2/TRBV6-3
J: TRBJ2-1

CDR3: CASSKDRVRDEQFF
DNA: TGTGCCAGCAGTAAAGACAGGGTGCGCGATGAGCAGTTCTTC
D: TRBD1
size: once
V: TRBV6-2/TRBV6-3
J: TRBJ2-1

CDR3: CASSQDRESGANVLTF
DNA: TGTGCCAGCAGCCAAGATAGGGAATCTGGGGCCAACGTCCTGACTTTC
D: .
size: .
V: TRBV4-2
J: TRBJ2-6

CDR3: CSVCRLPVCEQYF
DNA: TGCAGTGTCTGCCGGTTACCCGTTTGCGAGCAGTACTTC
D: .
size: .
V: TRBV20-1
J: TRBJ2-7